The source of this T cell receptor (beta chain) is a study of regulatory T cells in long-lasting Graves disease. Study observations and caveats: The number of shared public clonotypes was higher in persistent patients (around 2,700) than new patients (roughly 970).

V trimming: 3 bases; J trimming: 6 bases; junction bases outside the gene matches: 7. CDR1 and CDR2 (germline): SEHNR, FQNEAQ (reference sequence). This CDR3 has 15 residues. This clonotype was counted between two and nine times. Its specificity is unknown. The time point was: persistent/refractory GD, antithyroid drugs over 5 years with positive TRAb. PBMC-extracted RNA yielded the TCR library. Construction of the TCR beta libraries employed iRepertoire HTBI primers in conjunction with Arm-PCR of CDR3 regions. TCRdb re-called the multiplex PCR reads with MiXCR, one entry per CDR3 protein. The table records 300,000 to 350,000 distinct CDR3 sequences, around a fifth of them present only once.

This clonotype was sampled from a female donor with Graves disease. Sequencing used peripheral blood mononuclear cells (PBMCs), obtained when the disease was refractory, from a patient treated with antithyroid drugs. This chain joins TRBV7-9 and TRBJ1-4; 7 positions agree with TRBD1. DNA of the CDR3: TGTGCCAGCAGCTTCGGGTCAGGGGGACATGAAAAACTGTTTTTT. Encoded protein: CASSFGSGGHEKLFF.